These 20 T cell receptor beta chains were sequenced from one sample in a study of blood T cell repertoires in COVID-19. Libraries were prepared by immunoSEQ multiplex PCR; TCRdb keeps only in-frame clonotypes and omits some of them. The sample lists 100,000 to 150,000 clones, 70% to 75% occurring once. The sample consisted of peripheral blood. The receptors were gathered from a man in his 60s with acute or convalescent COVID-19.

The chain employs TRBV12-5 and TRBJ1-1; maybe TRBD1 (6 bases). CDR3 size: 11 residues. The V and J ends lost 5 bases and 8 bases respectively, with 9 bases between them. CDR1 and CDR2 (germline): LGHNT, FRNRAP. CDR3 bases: TGTGCTAGTGGTCAGGGGACAGAAGCTTTCTTT. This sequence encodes CASGQGTEAFF.

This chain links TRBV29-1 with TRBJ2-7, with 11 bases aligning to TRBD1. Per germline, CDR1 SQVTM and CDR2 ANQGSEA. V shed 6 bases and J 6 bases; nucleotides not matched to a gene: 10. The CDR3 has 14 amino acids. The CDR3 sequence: CSVAQLGQGGEQYF. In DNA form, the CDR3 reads TGCAGCGTCGCACAACTGGGACAGGGGGGCGAGCAGTACTTC.

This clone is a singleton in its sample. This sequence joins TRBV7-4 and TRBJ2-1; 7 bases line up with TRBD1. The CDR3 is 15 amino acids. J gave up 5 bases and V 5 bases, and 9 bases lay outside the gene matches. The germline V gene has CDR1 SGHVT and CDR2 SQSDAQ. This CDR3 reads CASSRDRERDNEQFF. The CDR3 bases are TGTGCCAGCAGCCGAGACAGGGAGAGGGACAATGAGCAGTTCTTC. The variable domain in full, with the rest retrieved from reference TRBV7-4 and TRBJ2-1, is GAGVSQSPRYKVAKRGRDVALRCDSISGHVTLYWYRQTLGQGSEVLTYSQSDAQRDKSGRPSGRFSAERPERSVSTLKIQRTEQGDSAVYLCASSRDRERDNEQFFGPGTRLTVL.

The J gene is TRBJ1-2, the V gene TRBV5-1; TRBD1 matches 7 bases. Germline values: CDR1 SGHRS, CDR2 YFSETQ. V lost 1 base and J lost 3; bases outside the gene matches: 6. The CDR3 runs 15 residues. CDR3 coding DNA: TGCGCCAGCAGCTTGACAGGGGTAGTTGACTATGGCTACACCTTC. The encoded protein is CASSLTGVVDYGYTF. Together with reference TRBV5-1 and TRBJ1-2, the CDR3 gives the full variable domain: KAGVTQTPRYLIKTRGQQVTLSCSPISGHRSVSWYQQTPGQGLQFLFEYFSETQRNKGNFPGRFSGRQFSNSRSEMNVSTLELGDSALYLCASSLTGVVDYGYTFGSGTRLTVV.

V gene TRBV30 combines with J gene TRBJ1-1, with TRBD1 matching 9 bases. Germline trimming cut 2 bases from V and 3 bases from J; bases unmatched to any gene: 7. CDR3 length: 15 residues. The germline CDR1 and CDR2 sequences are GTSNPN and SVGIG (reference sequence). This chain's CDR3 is CAWSPQGAGDTEAFF. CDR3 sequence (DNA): TGTGCCTGGAGTCCACAGGGGGCTGGGGACACTGAAGCTTTCTTT.

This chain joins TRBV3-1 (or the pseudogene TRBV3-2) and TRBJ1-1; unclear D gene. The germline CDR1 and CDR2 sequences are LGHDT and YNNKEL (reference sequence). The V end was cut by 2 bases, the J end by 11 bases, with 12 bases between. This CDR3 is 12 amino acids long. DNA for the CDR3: TGTGCCAGCAGCCAAATACCAGCGCCGGCTTTCTTT. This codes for CASSQIPAPAFF.

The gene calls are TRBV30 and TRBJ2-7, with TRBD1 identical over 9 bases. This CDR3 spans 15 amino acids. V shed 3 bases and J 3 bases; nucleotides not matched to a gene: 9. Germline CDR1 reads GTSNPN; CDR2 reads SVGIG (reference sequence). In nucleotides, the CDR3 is TGTGCCTGGAGAAAACCCGGACAGGGGAACTACGAGCAGTACTTC. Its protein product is CAWRKPGQGNYEQYF.

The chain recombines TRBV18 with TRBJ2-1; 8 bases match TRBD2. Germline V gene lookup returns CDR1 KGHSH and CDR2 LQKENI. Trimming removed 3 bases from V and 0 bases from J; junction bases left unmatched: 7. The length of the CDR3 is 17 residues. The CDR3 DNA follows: TGTGCCAGCTCACCTAGGACTAGCAGCCACTCCTACAATGAGCAGTTCTTC. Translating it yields CASSPRTSSHSYNEQFF. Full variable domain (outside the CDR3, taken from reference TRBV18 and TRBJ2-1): NAGVMQNPRHLVRRRGQEARLRCSPMKGHSHVYWYRQLPEEGLKFMVYLQKENIIDESGMPKERFSAEFPKEGPSILRIQQVVRGDSAAYFCASSPRTSSHSYNEQFFGPGTRLTVL.

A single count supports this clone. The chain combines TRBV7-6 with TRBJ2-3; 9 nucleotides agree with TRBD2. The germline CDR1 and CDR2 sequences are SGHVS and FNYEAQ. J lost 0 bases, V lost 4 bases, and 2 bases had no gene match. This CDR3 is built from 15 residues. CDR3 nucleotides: TGTGCCAGCAGCTCTAGCGGGGCTAGCACAGATACGCAGTATTTT. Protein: CASSSSGASTDTQYF.

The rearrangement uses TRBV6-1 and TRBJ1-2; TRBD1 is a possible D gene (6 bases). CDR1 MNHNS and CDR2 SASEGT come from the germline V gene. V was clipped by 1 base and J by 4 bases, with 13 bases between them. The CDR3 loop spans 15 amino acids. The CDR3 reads CASSEVAGVGYGYTF. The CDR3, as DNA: TGTGCCAGCAGTGAAGTCGCAGGGGTGGGCTATGGCTACACCTTC.

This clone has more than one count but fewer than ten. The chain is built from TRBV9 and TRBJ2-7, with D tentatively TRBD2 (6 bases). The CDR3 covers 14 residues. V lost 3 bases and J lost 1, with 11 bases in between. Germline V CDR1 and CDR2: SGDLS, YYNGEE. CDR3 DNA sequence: TGTGCCAGCAGCGCCGTCGGGACTTCCTACGAGCAGTACTTC. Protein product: CASSAVGTSYEQYF. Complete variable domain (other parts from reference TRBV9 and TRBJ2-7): DSGVTQTPKHLITATGQRVTLRCSPRSGDLSVYWYQQSLDQGLQFLIQYYNGEERAKGNILERFSAQQFPDLHSELNLSSLELGDSALYFCASSAVGTSYEQYFGPGTRLTVT.

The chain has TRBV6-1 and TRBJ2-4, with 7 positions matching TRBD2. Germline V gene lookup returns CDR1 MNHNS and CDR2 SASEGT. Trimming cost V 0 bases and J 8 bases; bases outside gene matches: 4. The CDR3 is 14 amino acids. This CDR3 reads CASSEARGFDIQYF. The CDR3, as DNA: TGTGCCAGCAGTGAAGCGCGGGGGTTCGACATTCAGTACTTC.

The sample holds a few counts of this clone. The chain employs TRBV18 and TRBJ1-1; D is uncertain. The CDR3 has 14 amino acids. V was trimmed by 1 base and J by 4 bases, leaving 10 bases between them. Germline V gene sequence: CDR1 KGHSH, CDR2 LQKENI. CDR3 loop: CASSPLPRVTEAFF. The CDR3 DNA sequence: TGTGCCAGCTCACCACTGCCCCGGGTCACTGAAGCTTTCTTT.

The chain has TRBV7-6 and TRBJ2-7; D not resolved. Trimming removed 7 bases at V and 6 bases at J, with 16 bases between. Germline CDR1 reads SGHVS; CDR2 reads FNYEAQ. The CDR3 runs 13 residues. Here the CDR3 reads CASKLDISGEQYF. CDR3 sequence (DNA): TGTGCCAGCAAACTTGATATTTCCGGCGAGCAGTACTTC.

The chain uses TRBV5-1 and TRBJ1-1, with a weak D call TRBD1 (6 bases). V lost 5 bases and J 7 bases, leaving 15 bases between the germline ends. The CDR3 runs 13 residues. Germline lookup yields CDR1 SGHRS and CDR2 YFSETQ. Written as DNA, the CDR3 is TGCGCCAGCAGTTTCGGACAGTCCCGTGAAGCTTTCTTT. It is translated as CASSFGQSREAFF.

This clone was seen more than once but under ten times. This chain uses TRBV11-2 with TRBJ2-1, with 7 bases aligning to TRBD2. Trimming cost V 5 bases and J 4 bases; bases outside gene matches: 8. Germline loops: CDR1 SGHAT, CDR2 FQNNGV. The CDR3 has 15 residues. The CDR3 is CASSPVAGWYNEQFF. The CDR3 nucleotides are TGTGCCAGCAGCCCTGTAGCGGGCTGGTACAATGAGCAGTTCTTC.

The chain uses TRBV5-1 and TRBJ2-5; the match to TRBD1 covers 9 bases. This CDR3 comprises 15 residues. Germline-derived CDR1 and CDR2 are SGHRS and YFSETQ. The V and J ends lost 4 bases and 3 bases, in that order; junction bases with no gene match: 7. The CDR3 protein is CASSKGTGQEETQYF. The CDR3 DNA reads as TGCGCCAGCAGCAAGGGGACAGGGCAAGAAGAGACCCAGTACTTC.

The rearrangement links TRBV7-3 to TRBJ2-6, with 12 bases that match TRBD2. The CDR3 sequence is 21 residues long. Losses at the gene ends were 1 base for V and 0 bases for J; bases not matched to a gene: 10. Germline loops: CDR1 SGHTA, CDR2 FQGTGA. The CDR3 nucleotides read TGTGCCAGCAGCTTAATACGTCCCGCTAGCGGGGGGGCCTCTGGGGCCAACGTCCTGACTTTC. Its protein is CASSLIRPASGGASGANVLTF.

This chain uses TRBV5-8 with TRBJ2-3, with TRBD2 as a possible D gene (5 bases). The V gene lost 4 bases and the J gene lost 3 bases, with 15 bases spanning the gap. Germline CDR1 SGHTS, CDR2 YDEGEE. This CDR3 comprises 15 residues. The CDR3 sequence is CASSTLGEGTDTQYF. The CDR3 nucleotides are TGTGCCAGCAGCACTCTCGGGGAAGGAACAGATACGCAGTATTTT.

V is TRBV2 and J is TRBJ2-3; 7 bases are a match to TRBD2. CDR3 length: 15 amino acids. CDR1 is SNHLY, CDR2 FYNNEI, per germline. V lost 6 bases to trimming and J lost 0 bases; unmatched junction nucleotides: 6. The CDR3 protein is CASRDSSGSTDTQYF. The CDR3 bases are TGTGCCAGCAGGGATTCTAGCGGAAGCACAGATACGCAGTATTTT.